These 11 T cell receptor beta chains share one sample of origin, sequenced in a study of blood T cells in healthy people across ages. PCR was performed a second time for about 6 to 12 cycles using a sample-barcoded 5' primer and a J-beta primer mix. TCRdb used MiXCR to reprocess the 5' RACE reads, holding one entry per CDR3 protein. Found here are 850,000 to 1,000,000 distinct CDR3 sequences, roughly 50% of them singletons; the top ten hold about a fifth. The sequencing input was blood. These receptors were taken from a woman in her fifties or sixties in good health.

This CDR3 is CASSHLFPGQGFSNQPQHF. The CDR3 DNA reads TGTGCCAGCAGCCACCTTTTTCCGGGACAGGGATTTAGCAATCAGCCCCAGCATTTT. V and J are TRBV16 and TRBJ1-5; 9 nucleotides match TRBD1. The germline gives CDR1 KGHSY, CDR2 FQNENV. This CDR3 spans 19 amino acids. V shed 3 bases and J 0 bases; nucleotides not matched to a gene: 12.

V gene TRBV14 combines with J gene TRBJ2-1; D may be TRBD2 (5 bases). Germline loops: CDR1 SGHDN, CDR2 FVKESK. The CDR3 contains 12 residues. The V gene lost 5 bases and the J gene lost 10 bases, with 12 bases spanning the gap. DNA for the CDR3: TGTGCCAGCAGCTTTCAAGCGGCCGAGCAGTTCTTC. It yields the protein CASSFQAAEQFF.

The chain carries TRBV19 and TRBJ2-7, with D possibly matching TRBD1 (6 bases). The J call may be wrong; the DNA end is better matched by TRBJ2-5. The CDR3 spans 14 residues. The germline gives CDR1 LNHDA, CDR2 SQIVND (reference sequence). The CDR3 protein is CASSSGRGAETQYF. The CDR3 DNA follows: TGTGCCAGTAGTAGCGGCAGGGGAGCAGAGACCCAGTACTTC.

This clonotype was counted only a few times. The V gene is TRBV6-5, the J gene TRBJ2-7; 12 bases fit TRBD2. The CDR3 length is 14 residues. V lost 6 bases and J lost 5; bases outside the gene matches: 5. CDR1 and CDR2 from the germline V gene are MNHEY and SVGAGI. The CDR3 DNA sequence: TGTGCCAGCAGAACTAGCGGGAGGAGCCACGAGCAGTACTTC. Its protein product is CASRTSGRSHEQYF.

This clonotype was seen at least ten times. This sequence joins TRBV12-3 or TRBV12-4 and TRBJ2-5, with D unresolved. This CDR3 has 11 amino acids. Trimming took 6 bases from V and 1 from J, leaving 3 bases between them. The CDR3 region has the DNA TGTGCCAGCAGCATCCAAGAGACCCAGTACTTC. It codes for CASSIQETQYF.

This clonotype was seen a single time. The rearrangement links TRBV11-3 to TRBJ2-3; 10 bases are shared with TRBD2. This CDR3 spans 15 amino acids. Germline V gene sequence: CDR1 SGHNT, CDR2 YENEEA. Trimming cost V 3 bases and J 3 bases; bases outside gene matches: 3. The CDR3 region has the DNA TGTGCCAGCAGCTTGAGCGGGAGGGATACAGATACGCAGTATTTT. It yields the protein CASSLSGRDTDTQYF.

As concerns this clonotype: This clone may be a read error of a much larger clone one base away. The V and J genes are TRBV10-2 and TRBJ2-5; 7 bases map to TRBD1. The end of the DNA fits TRBJ2-4 better, so the J call may be wrong. The CDR3 consists of 13 residues. Germline V lookup: CDR1 WSHSY, CDR2 SAAADI. CDR3 residues: CASSQGVRDIQYF. CDR3 nucleotides: TGCGCCTCATCTCAGGGGGTGCGAGACATTCAGTACTTC.

The chain joins TRBV5-1 to TRBJ2-5, with 11 bases matching TRBD2. The junction had 8 bases not matched to a gene; V was cut back by 2 bases and J by 5 bases. In germline, CDR1 is SGHRS, CDR2 YFSETQ. The CDR3 totals 16 residues. The CDR3 coding sequence is TGCGCCAGCAGCTTAATAGCGGGAGGGCGCGCGGAGACCCAGTACTTC. It codes for CASSLIAGGRAETQYF.

The sample holds a few counts of this clonotype. CDR3 nucleotide sequence: TGTGCCAGCAGCTCACCAAAACAGGGGTCGCATGGGCCGCAGTACTTC. Protein: CASSSPKQGSHGPQYF. The chain links TRBV11-2 to TRBJ2-7, with 7 bases fitting TRBD1. The CDR3 extends over 16 amino acids. Germline V gene sequence: CDR1 SGHAT, CDR2 FQNNGV. The ends lost 4 bases at V and 9 bases at J; junction bases unmatched: 18.

The genes are TRBV2 and TRBJ1-5; D unclear. The germline gives CDR1 SNHLY, CDR2 FYNNEI. V was pared by 8 bases and J by 2 bases, with 13 bases between. The CDR3 totals 14 residues. The CDR3 nucleotides read TGTGCCAGCTGCGTAAGGGAGGGCAATCAGCCCCAGCATTTT. It codes for CASCVREGNQPQHF.

This clonotype was detected a few times. V and J are TRBV9 and TRBJ2-4; no reliable D call. CDR3 size: 13 residues. Deletions cut 0 bases from V and 5 bases from J, with 6 bases between. CDR1 SGDLS and CDR2 YYNGEE come from the germline V gene. CDR3 loop: CASSVGVENIQYF. CDR3 coding DNA: TGTGCCAGCAGCGTAGGTGTGGAAAACATTCAGTACTTC. The full variable domain, in which reference TRBV9 and TRBJ2-4 provide the parts outside the CDR3, is DSGVTQTPKHLITATGQRVTLRCSPRSGDLSVYWYQQSLDQGLQFLIQYYNGEERAKGNILERFSAQQFPDLHSELNLSSLELGDSALYFCASSVGVENIQYFGAGTRLSVL.